Listed here are 27 T cell receptor beta chains from one sample, sequenced in a study of blood T cell repertoires in COVID-19. Libraries were prepared by immunoSEQ multiplex PCR; TCRdb keeps only in-frame clonotypes and omits some of them. The data show approximately 250,000 clones, 70% to 90% seen once. Sequenced: PBMCs or T cells enriched from blood (not recorded which). The receptor source for this set is a woman in her 50s with acute COVID-19.

The chain couples TRBV3-1 (or the pseudogene TRBV3-2) to TRBJ1-2; the D is unclear. This CDR3 has 15 amino acids. V lost 0 bases to trimming and J lost 8 bases, with 16 bases between them. CDR1 LGHDT and CDR2 YNNKEL come from the germline V gene (reference sequence). Here the CDR3 reads CASSQDRGGSRGYTF. The CDR3 region has the DNA TGTGCCAGCAGCCAAGATCGAGGAGGTTCTCGAGGCTACACCTTC.

This clone was recorded only once. The genes are TRBV5-1 and TRBJ1-2; 8 positions match TRBD1. The J segment lost 0 bases and the V segment lost 4 bases, leaving 8 bases of the junction unmatched. This CDR3 contains 16 residues. Germline-derived CDR1 and CDR2 are SGHRS and YFSETQ. The CDR3 reads CASSLPGQVANYGYTF. The CDR3 nucleotides read TGCGCCAGCAGCCTACCGGGACAGGTAGCTAACTATGGCTACACCTTC. Variable domain in full (rest from reference TRBV5-1 and TRBJ1-2): KAGVTQTPRYLIKTRGQQVTLSCSPISGHRSVSWYQQTPGQGLQFLFEYFSETQRNKGNFPGRFSGRQFSNSRSEMNVSTLELGDSALYLCASSLPGQVANYGYTFGSGTRLTVV.

J is TRBJ1-3 and V is TRBV9; 8 bases fit TRBD1. The CDR3 consists of 16 residues. Per the germline V gene, CDR1 is SGDLS and CDR2 is YYNGEE. The V segment lost 0 bases and the J segment 0 bases; nucleotides outside the gene matches: 2. CDR3: CASSVAGGASGNTIYF. Here the CDR3 DNA reads TGTGCCAGCAGCGTAGCAGGGGGCGCCTCTGGAAACACCATATATTTT.

The V gene is TRBV29-1, the J gene TRBJ2-7; TRBD2 matches at 13 bases. This CDR3 region has 17 residues. The ends lost 2 bases at V and 5 bases at J; junction bases unmatched: 12. Per germline, CDR1 SQVTM and CDR2 ANQGSEA. The CDR3 here is CSVESPGLAGFRDEQYF. CDR3 in DNA: TGCAGCGTTGAATCTCCGGGACTAGCGGGGTTCAGGGACGAGCAGTACTTC.

V is TRBV12-3 or TRBV12-4 and J is TRBJ2-1; 7 bases match TRBD1. The CDR3 extends over 12 amino acids. The J segment lost 13 bases and the V segment lost 0 bases, leaving 3 bases of the junction unmatched. The CDR3 DNA is TGTGCCAGCAGTTTAGCGCGAGGGGGCCAGTTCTTC. It encodes CASSLARGGQFF.

The rearrangement uses TRBV5-1 and TRBJ1-4; TRBD1 agrees at 12 bases. J lost 10 bases, V lost 4 bases, and 5 bases had no gene match. The CDR3 consists of 14 residues. Per the germline V gene, CDR1 is SGHRS and CDR2 is YFSETQ. In DNA, the CDR3 is TGCGCCAGCAGCGCCGGGACAGGGGGCTTAAAACTGTTTTTT. Its translation: CASSAGTGGLKLFF.

The chain links TRBV30 to TRBJ1-6; 7 bases match TRBD1. The CDR3 contains 14 residues. Unmatched junction bases numbered 11, after V lost 8 bases and J lost 7 bases. Germline-derived CDR1 and CDR2 are GTSNPN and SVGIG (reference sequence). DNA of the CDR3: TGTGCCACAGTTTTTAGGGGGCTCAATTCACCCCTCCACTTT. Translation: CATVFRGLNSPLHF.

The chain recombines TRBV18 with TRBJ2-1, with D possibly being TRBD2 (6 bases). This CDR3 region has 12 residues. From germline, CDR1 is KGHSH and CDR2 LQKENI. V lost 2 bases and J 13 bases, leaving 12 bases between the germline ends. The CDR3 DNA sequence: TGTGCCAGCTCACCAGACCGGGGGATCCAGTTCTTC. Amino acids: CASSPDRGIQFF.

The chain joins TRBV7-2 to TRBJ1-1, with TRBD1 as a possible D gene (6 bases). CDR1 and CDR2 from the germline V gene are SGHTA and FQGNSA. CDR3 length: 15 residues. Trimming took off 3 bases at V and 0 bases at J, with 11 bases between the two ends. In nucleotides, the CDR3 is TGTGCCAGCAGCTTGGGACAAGCATTGAACACTGAAGCTTTCTTT. This encodes CASSLGQALNTEAFF.

V gene TRBV7-9 combines with J gene TRBJ1-2, with TRBD1 identical over 10 bases. This CDR3 is built from 15 residues. V was clipped by 4 bases and J by 6 bases; unmatched bases: 8. Germline-derived CDR1 and CDR2 are SEHNR and FQNEAQ (reference sequence). CDR3: CASSSGATGGDGYTF. The CDR3 nucleotides read TGTGCCAGCAGCTCCGGGGCGACAGGGGGCGATGGCTACACCTTC. The full variable domain, rest sourced from reference TRBV7-9 and TRBJ1-2, is DTGVSQNPRHKITKRGQNVTFRCDPISEHNRLYWYRQTLGQGPEFLTYFQNEAQLEKSRLLSDRFSAERPKGSFSTLEIQRTEQGDSAMYLCASSSGATGGDGYTFGSGTRLTVV.

The chain is built from TRBV5-4 and TRBJ1-1; 8 bases line up with TRBD1. The germline gives CDR1 SGHNT, CDR2 YYREEE (reference sequence). V shed 4 bases and J 1 base; nucleotides not matched to a gene: 6. CDR3 length equals 15 residues. CDR3 in amino acids: CASSPRGTGNTEAFF. The CDR3 region has the DNA TGTGCCAGCAGCCCCAGAGGGACAGGGAACACTGAAGCTTTCTTT.

This rearrangement joins TRBV6-6 to TRBJ2-7, with TRBD1 matching over 8 bases. This CDR3 comprises 14 residues. V shed 6 bases, J shed 2 bases, and the junction held 6 bases outside the gene matches. Germline V gene lookup returns CDR1 MNHNY and CDR2 SVGAGI (reference sequence). CDR3: CASSPRGRTYEQYF. DNA for the CDR3: TGTGCCAGCAGCCCCAGGGGGCGTACCTACGAGCAGTACTTC.

The table lists this clone with a count of one. The rearrangement uses TRBV27 and TRBJ2-7, with D possibly being TRBD1 (6 bases). V was cut by 2 bases and J by 3 bases, with 14 bases left in between. CDR1 is MNHEY, CDR2 SMNVEV, per germline (reference sequence). This CDR3 contains 15 residues. The CDR3 is CASSLRGSANYEQYF. CDR3 bases: TGTGCCAGCAGTTTAAGGGGGTCGGCCAACTACGAGCAGTACTTC.

Turning to this clone: This sample also contains other DNA sequences that code for the same CDR3. The chain combines TRBV19 with TRBJ2-7, with D possibly matching TRBD1 (6 bases). This CDR3 is built from 14 residues. The V gene's germline CDR1 is LNHDA and CDR2 SQIVND (reference sequence). V was clipped by 3 bases and J by 1 base, with 10 bases between them. CDR3 loop: CASSIGRGSYEQYF. CDR3 DNA sequence: TGTGCCAGTAGTATCGGCAGGGGATCCTACGAGCAGTACTTC. The complete variable domain, with remaining parts taken from reference TRBV19 and TRBJ2-7, reads DGGITQSPKYLFRKEGQNVTLSCEQNLNHDAMYWYRQDPGQGLRLIYYSQIVNDFQKGDIAEGYSVSREKKESFPLTVTSAQKNPTAFYLCASSIGRGSYEQYFGPGTRLTVT.

CDR3 bases: TGTGCCAGCAGACCTAGCGGGGGTAACCAAGAGACCCAGTACTTC. Its protein product is CASRPSGGNQETQYF. The chain links TRBV6-5 to TRBJ2-5; TRBD2 matches 10 bases. The CDR3 loop spans 15 amino acids. J lost 0 bases, V lost 6 bases, and 4 bases had no gene match. CDR1 MNHEY and CDR2 SVGAGI come from the germline V gene.

The chain is built from TRBV3-1 (or the pseudogene TRBV3-2) and TRBJ2-3, with 15 bases matching TRBD2. Per germline, CDR1 LGHDT and CDR2 YNNKEL (reference sequence). The CDR3 totals 15 residues. With 5 bases clipped from V and 9 bases from J, the junction kept 6 bases outside the gene matches. The CDR3 bases are TGTGCCAGCAGCGCGGGACTAGCGGGGGGAGGCACGCAGTATTTT. This codes for CASSAGLAGGGTQYF.

The gene calls are TRBV9 and TRBJ1-3; 7 bases align to TRBD1. Germline V gene lookup returns CDR1 SGDLS and CDR2 YYNGEE. The junction had 3 bases not matched to a gene; V was cut back by 3 bases and J by 0 bases. CDR3 size: 15 residues. The DNA of the CDR3 is TGTGCCAGCAGCGCCCGGGACAGCTCTGGAAACACCATATATTTT. Its protein product is CASSARDSSGNTIYF.

The chain is built from TRBV19 and TRBJ2-7, with D possibly being TRBD1 (6 bases). Trimming took off 3 bases at V and 2 bases at J, with 11 bases between the two ends. This CDR3 has 14 amino acids. Germline V gives CDR1 LNHDA, CDR2 SQIVND (reference sequence). In DNA form, the CDR3 reads TGTGCCAGTAGTATTAGCCAGGGGCCCTACGAGCAGTACTTC. Translated: CASSISQGPYEQYF.

The chain links TRBV5-1 to TRBJ1-5; D not resolved. The CDR3 covers 15 residues. Looked up from germline, CDR1 is SGHRS and CDR2 is YFSETQ. Trimming pared 1 base from V and 3 bases from J, leaving 11 bases between. This CDR3 is CASSLSGIDNQPQHF. The CDR3 DNA follows: TGCGCCAGCAGCTTGTCGGGGATTGACAATCAGCCCCAGCATTTT.

V and J are TRBV5-4 and TRBJ1-1; D ambiguous. Deletions cut 5 bases from V and 5 bases from J, with 16 bases between. Germline V lookup: CDR1 SGHNT, CDR2 YYREEE (reference sequence). CDR3 length equals 14 residues. CDR3: CASRSGTGSTEAFF. The DNA of the CDR3 is TGTGCCAGCAGATCGGGTACGGGAAGTACTGAAGCTTTCTTT.

This sequence joins TRBV27 and TRBJ1-4, with no clear D. The V and J ends lost 0 bases and 6 bases respectively, with 5 bases between them. The CDR3 extends over 13 amino acids. The germline gives CDR1 MNHEY, CDR2 SMNVEV (reference sequence). The CDR3 sequence is CASSLSADEKLFF. Here the CDR3 DNA reads TGTGCCAGCAGTTTATCGGCAGATGAAAAACTGTTTTTT.

The J gene is TRBJ1-2, the V gene TRBV6-2 or TRBV6-3; 8 bases match TRBD1. There are 14 residues in the CDR3. The V gene's germline CDR1 is MNHEY and CDR2 SVGEGT. Trimming took 5 bases from V and 0 from J; bases not matched to a gene: 2. Here the CDR3 DNA reads TGTGCCAGCAGTCAACAGGGGGCTAACTATGGCTACACCTTC. Encoded protein: CASSQQGANYGYTF.

This chain connects TRBV6-6 to TRBJ1-4; 10 bases match TRBD1. The CDR3 has 17 residues. V trimming: 5 bases; J trimming: 6 bases; junction bases outside the gene matches: 12. Germline values: CDR1 MNHNY, CDR2 SVGAGI (reference sequence). The CDR3 is CASSRRQGALIYEKLFF. CDR3 in DNA: TGTGCCAGCAGTCGGAGACAGGGGGCTTTAATATATGAAAAACTGTTTTTT.

This clone came up once. This rearrangement joins TRBV5-1 to TRBJ1-3; no definite D call. Trimming removed 5 bases at V and 4 bases at J, with 13 bases between. This CDR3 region has 14 residues. Looked up from germline, CDR1 is SGHRS and CDR2 is YFSETQ. The CDR3 spells CASRGTGKGNTIYF. As DNA, the CDR3 is TGCGCCAGCAGGGGTACGGGGAAAGGAAACACCATATATTTT.

The V call is TRBV14, the J call TRBJ2-1; 9 bases are a match to TRBD2. V trimming: 4 bases; J trimming: 10 bases; junction bases outside the gene matches: 5. Germline values: CDR1 SGHDN, CDR2 FVKESK. This CDR3 has 13 amino acids. CDR3 coding DNA: TGTGCCAGCAGCCGCGGGGGGGTTGGGGAGCAGTTCTTC. Amino acids: CASSRGGVGEQFF. The full variable domain, with the rest looked up from reference TRBV14 and TRBJ2-1, is EAGVTQFPSHSVIEKGQTVTLRCDPISGHDNLYWYRRVMGKEIKFLLHFVKESKQDESGMPNNRFLAERTGGTYSTLKVQPAELEDSGVYFCASSRGGVGEQFFGPGTRLTVL.

The chain links TRBV3-1 (or the pseudogene TRBV3-2) to TRBJ1-2; D ambiguous. This CDR3 has 15 residues. Germline-derived CDR1 and CDR2 are LGHDT and YNNKEL (reference sequence). Trimming pared 0 bases from V and 0 bases from J, leaving 8 bases between. For the CDR3, the DNA is TGTGCCAGCAGCCAAGATCCGGTTTCTAACTATGGCTACACCTTC. Residues: CASSQDPVSNYGYTF.

The V gene is TRBV3-1 (or the pseudogene TRBV3-2), the J gene TRBJ2-5, with 8 bases fitting TRBD2. The CDR3 is made up of 16 amino acids. V lost 4 bases, J lost 2 bases, and 9 bases stayed unmatched. The germline V gene encodes CDR1 LGHDT and CDR2 YNNKEL (reference sequence). CDR3 region: CASSPVSGGGQETQYF. CDR3 coding DNA: TGTGCCAGCAGCCCCGTCTCGGGCGGGGGGCAAGAGACCCAGTACTTC.